The subject of this entry is one T cell receptor beta chain. The antigen is not known. The data stem from a study of OX40 agonist ivuxolimab in advanced cancers. About the research overall: Patients enrolled in dose escalation were diagnosed with hepatocellular carcinoma, melanoma, renal cell or head and neck cancer. Whole-study results and caveats: Clonal expansion in partial responders at 0.1-3.0 mg/kg ranked among the lowest. At doses 0.1 to 3.0 mg/kg, CD4+ and CD8+ clones expanded.

Collection of blood occurred at baseline, at cycle 4 day 1, and at cycle 7 day 1. Clones were sequenced by immunoSEQ multiplex PCR, and TCRdb holds only the in-frame ones, with some missing. The table lists 65,000 to 100,000 clones, about 94% of them singletons, with over 9% in the top ten. Sequences were derived from CD4+ or CD8+ T cells sorted from blood, sampled in a trial of the OX40 agonist ivuxolimab. The TCR sequence derives from an adult with an advanced solid tumor such as melanoma, head and neck, liver or kidney cancer.

CDR3 in amino acids: CASSTPLAGPDTQYF. The CDR3 DNA sequence: TGTGCCAGTAGTACCCCGCTAGCGGGACCAGATACGCAGTATTTT. The chain joins TRBV19 to TRBJ2-3; TRBD2 matches 9 bases. Germline V CDR1 and CDR2: LNHDA, SQIVND (reference sequence). V lost 4 bases and J lost 4; bases outside the gene matches: 6. This CDR3 has 15 residues.